This TCR beta chain was captured by sequencing in a study of T cell changes during pregnancy in multiple sclerosis. CDR1 and CDR2 from the germline V gene are SGHAT and FQNNGV. J was trimmed by 1 base and V by 5 bases; bases with no gene match: 7. This CDR3 contains 16 residues. Some clones are missing from TCRdb's copy, which holds only in-frame ones; the method was immunoSEQ multiplex PCR. The sample has about 64,000 clones, 96% seen once. The chain recombines TRBV11-2 with TRBJ2-2; 7 positions agree with TRBD1. The source was CD8+ T cells from peripheral blood mononuclear cells, collected after pregnancy. This sequence originates from a female donor with multiple sclerosis, enrolled in a pregnancy study. CDR3 protein: CASSDGDSLNTGELFF. The CDR3 nucleotides read TGTGCCAGCAGCGACGGGGACAGTTTGAACACCGGGGAGCTGTTTTTT. Complete variable domain (other parts from reference TRBV11-2 and TRBJ2-2): EAGVAQSPRYKIIEKRQSVAFWCNPISGHATLYWYQQILGQGPKLLIQFQNNGVVDDSQLPKDRFSAERLKGVDSTLKIQPAKLEDSAVYLCASSDGDSLNTGELFFGEGSRLTVL.